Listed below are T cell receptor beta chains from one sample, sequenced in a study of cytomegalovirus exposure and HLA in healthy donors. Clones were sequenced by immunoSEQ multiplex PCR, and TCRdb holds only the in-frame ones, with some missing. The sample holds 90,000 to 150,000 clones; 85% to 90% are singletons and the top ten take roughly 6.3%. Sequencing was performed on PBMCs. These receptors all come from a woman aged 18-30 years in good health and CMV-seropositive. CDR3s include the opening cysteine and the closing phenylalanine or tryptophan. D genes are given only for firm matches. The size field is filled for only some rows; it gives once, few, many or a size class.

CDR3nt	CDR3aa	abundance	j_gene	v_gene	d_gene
TGTGCCAGCAGCTTATTACAGGGTGGCAATCAGCCCCAGCATTTT	CASSLLQGGNQPQHF	NA	TRBJ1-5	TRBV7-8	NA
TGTGCCAGCAGCTTTGACAGGGCGCGGGAGCAGTACTTC	CASSFDRAREQYF	NA	TRBJ2-7	TRBV5-5	TRBD1
TGTGCCAGCAGCCCTGACCAGACACATGAAGCTTTCTTT	CASSPDQTHEAFF	NA	TRBJ1-1	TRBV21-1	NA
TGTGCCAGCAGCCTAATGTCTATTACTAGCACAGATACGCAGTATTTT	CASSLMSITSTDTQYF	NA	TRBJ2-3	TRBV5-4	NA
TGTGCCAGCCGGAGGGGAGGGGATGGGGCCAACGTCCTGACTTTC	CASRRGGDGANVLTF	NA	TRBJ2-6	TRBV6-1	TRBD2
TGTGCCAGCAGCGTAGGGGTTAGCGGTGTCTACGAGCAGTACTTC	CASSVGVSGVYEQYF	NA	TRBJ2-7	TRBV9	NA
TGTGCCTGGAGTTCCTATAGCGGGTCCTATGGCTACACCTTC	CAWSSYSGSYGYTF	NA	TRBJ1-2	TRBV30	NA
TGCGCCAGCAGCTGGGGCAGGGGGCGCATGGAGACCCAGTACTTC	CASSWGRGRMETQYF	NA	TRBJ2-5	TRBV5-1	TRBD1
TGTGCCAGCAGTAGGGCAGGGGCGGCCGGGGAGCTGTTTTTT	CASSRAGAAGELFF	NA	TRBJ2-2	TRBV6-6	NA
TGTGCCAGCAGCTTGACAGGGAGCAATCAGCCCCAGCATTTT	CASSLTGSNQPQHF	few	TRBJ1-5	TRBV7-8	TRBD1
TGCGCCAGCAGCTTTGGGACAGCCACTACGTATGGCTACACCTTC	CASSFGTATTYGYTF	NA	TRBJ1-2	TRBV5-1	TRBD1